The rows below give T cell receptor beta chains drawn from one sample of a study of T cell repertoires in cytomegalovirus infection. TCRdb processed the reads anew with MiXCR; each CDR3 protein has one entry. Among more than 400,000 distinct CDR3 sequences listed, around 27% were seen once. Specimen: PBMCs. The receptors originated from a human donor in good health (CMV status not recorded). Some clones in this sample may be carry-over from other donors' samples. Each CDR3 is given with its conserved first and last residue. D genes are given only for firm matches. Clone size is shown for a subset of rows, as once, few, many or a class of expanded clone.

cdr3_nt cdr3_aa clone_size j_call d_call cdr3_length v_call
TGTGCCAGCAGCCCCCAGGCCCCTCAGGATGAGCAGTTCTTC CASSPQAPQDEQFF few TRBJ2-1 NA 14 TRBV7-8
TGTGCCAGTAGCCGTCCCGGGACAGGGGTTGCTTTCTTT CASSRPGTGVAFF NA TRBJ1-1 TRBD1 13 TRBV19
TGTGCCAGCAGCTCACGCCCGTGGACTAGCGGGAGGGCCTACAATGAGCAGTTCTTC CASSSRPWTSGRAYNEQFF NA TRBJ2-1 TRBD2 19 TRBV7-2
TGTGCCAGCAGCCGGGACAGTACTAGCACAGATACGCAGTATTTT CASSRDSTSTDTQYF many TRBJ2-3 TRBD1 15 TRBV7-2
TGTGCCAGCAGTGATTGGACGGGAGGGCCGACGACCTACAATGAGCAGTTCTTC CASSDWTGGPTTYNEQFF NA TRBJ2-1 TRBD2 18 TRBV2
TGCAGCGCCCGGGACAGTGAGGCTCCGGGCTACACCTTC CSARDSEAPGYTF NA TRBJ1-2 TRBD1 13 TRBV29-1
TGTGCCAGCAGCGCGGGGGAGCGGGACGAGCAGTACTTC CASSAGERDEQYF NA TRBJ2-7 TRBD2 13 TRBV7-9
TGTGCCAGCAGCTTAGTGTTAGGAGGGCCCCAGCATTTT CASSLVLGGPQHF NA TRBJ1-5 NA 13 TRBV11-2
TGTGCCAGTACTGGACGGAACACCGGGGAGCTGTTTTTT CASTGRNTGELFF NA TRBJ2-2 NA 13 TRBV19
TGTGCCACCAGTGACCCCTCGACAGGGGTCGAGCAGTACTTC CATSDPSTGVEQYF NA TRBJ2-7 TRBD1 14 TRBV24-1
TGTGCCAGCTCACCAAGTAAACCCTTGGGCGGCTACAATGAGCAGTTCTTC CASSPSKPLGGYNEQFF NA TRBJ2-1 NA 17 TRBV18
TGTGCCAGCAGCTCAAGGGGTTCCGGGGAGCTGTTTTTT CASSSRGSGELFF many TRBJ2-2 NA 13 TRBV7-2
TGTGCCAGCAGCTTAGATCAATCAGAGACTCCCACCGGGGAGCTGTTTTTT CASSLDQSETPTGELFF NA TRBJ2-2 NA 17 TRBV7-4
TGTGCCAGCAGTACCACAGGGGGAGGGGATGAGCAGTTCTTC CASSTTGGGDEQFF many TRBJ2-1 NA 14 TRBV7-2
TGTGCCAGTAGACATGGAACGGGAGGGCCTTCCTACGAGCAGTACTTC CASRHGTGGPSYEQYF NA TRBJ2-7 TRBD2 16 TRBV19
TGCGCCAGCAGCCAAGATCCCCTAGCGGGAGCCAATGAGCAGTTCTTC CASSQDPLAGANEQFF few TRBJ2-1 TRBD2 16 TRBV4-3
TGTGCCACCAGCAGCCCAAGACCCGGCGGTTCACCCCTCCACTTT CATSSPRPGGSPLHF NA TRBJ1-6 NA 15 TRBV15
TGTGCCAGCAGTCCAGGGCCAGCCAAAAACATTCAGTACTTC CASSPGPAKNIQYF NA TRBJ2-4 NA 14 TRBV28
TGTGCCAGCAGCTTAGGGCCCGGCGAGCAGTACTTC CASSLGPGEQYF many TRBJ2-7 NA 12 TRBV7-2
TGTGCCAGCAGTTTTAGTCAGACTATGGCCTCAGGTGGCTACACCTTC CASSFSQTMASGGYTF few TRBJ1-2 NA 16 TRBV28
TGTGCCATCAGTGAGTCGAAGTTCAGGGCCGGGGAGCTGTTTTTT CAISESKFRAGELFF few TRBJ2-2 NA 15 TRBV10-3
TGTGCCAGCAGTAATACGGCGGGCACCTACAATGAGCAGTTCTTC CASSNTAGTYNEQFF NA TRBJ2-1 NA 15 TRBV12-3/TRBV12-4
TGTGCCATCAGTGCCGGACAGGCTGGCTACACCTTC CAISAGQAGYTF NA TRBJ1-2 TRBD1 12 TRBV10-3
TGTGCCAGCAGTTTGAGTTTAGCGGGGCCTCAAGAGACCCAGTACTTC CASSLSLAGPQETQYF many TRBJ2-5 TRBD2 16 TRBV28
TGTGCCAGCAGCTACTCAGAAGACACCGGGGAGCTGTTTTTT CASSYSEDTGELFF NA TRBJ2-2 NA 14 TRBV5-4
TGTGCCAGCTTGGAGGCGGGAGGACCATCTAGCACAGATACGCAGTATTTT CASLEAGGPSSTDTQYF few TRBJ2-3 TRBD2 17 TRBV6-2/TRBV6-3
TGTGCCGGCAAAGAGGGCCGCGGGGACAGCGGGGAGCTGTTTTTT CAGKEGRGDSGELFF NA TRBJ2-2 NA 15 TRBV12-3/TRBV12-4
TGTGCCAGTAGTATAGGCGGCAGGTGGGCTGAGCAGTTCTTC CASSIGGRWAEQFF NA TRBJ2-1 NA 14 TRBV19
TGTGCCAGCAGTTTAATGGGGATAGCTGAAGCTTTCTTT CASSLMGIAEAFF NA TRBJ1-1 NA 13 TRBV12-3/TRBV12-4
TGTGCCAGCAGCCACTCGGCCGGGACAGGGGCGACCAATCAGCCCCAGCATTTT CASSHSAGTGATNQPQHF NA TRBJ1-5 TRBD1 18 TRBV3-1
TGTGCCAGCAGCCAGGGACTAGCGGGAAACAATGAGCAGTTCTTC CASSQGLAGNNEQFF many TRBJ2-1 TRBD2 15 TRBV7-9
TGTGCCAGCAGCTTAGGCGGACAGAGATCGATCACCGGGGAGCTGTTTTTT CASSLGGQRSITGELFF NA TRBJ2-2 NA 17 TRBV11-3
TGTGCCAGCAGCGGCACCCTGGACAGATACTACTCTGGAAACACCATATATTTT CASSGTLDRYYSGNTIYF few TRBJ1-3 NA 18 TRBV11-2
TGTGCCAGCAGCTACACCCAGGAACTGGGCATCTTTCGGGGCTACACCTTC CASSYTQELGIFRGYTF NA TRBJ1-2 NA 17 TRBV7-2
TGTGCCAGCACAAGGGATAGCACAGATACGCAGTATTTT CASTRDSTDTQYF many TRBJ2-3 NA 13 TRBV7-2
TGTGCCAGCAGCTTAACGGGAGTCGGTCAGACCCAGTACTTC CASSLTGVGQTQYF NA TRBJ2-5 NA 14 TRBV7-8
TGCAGTGCAGCGCGGGGGCCGAACACTGAAGCTTTCTTT CSAARGPNTEAFF few TRBJ1-1 NA 13 TRBV20-1
TGTGCCAGCAGTCCGACAGGGGGCAATAATCAGCCCCAGCATTTT CASSPTGGNNQPQHF NA TRBJ1-5 TRBD1 15 TRBV6-6
TGTGCCAGTAGTATAAGTTTCCGGACACTTCGCCGAGAGACCCAGTACTTC CASSISFRTLRRETQYF NA TRBJ2-5 NA 17 TRBV19
TGTGCCAGCAGCTTTGGGGGACTAGCGGGAGATGGTGAGCAGTTCTTC CASSFGGLAGDGEQFF many TRBJ2-1 TRBD2 16 TRBV7-2
TGTGCCAGCAGTTACCCTAGGACTGAAGAGACCCAGTACTTC CASSYPRTEETQYF NA TRBJ2-5 NA 14 TRBV6-6
TGTGCCTCGGACAGGGTCATTGAGCAGTTCTTC CASDRVIEQFF NA TRBJ2-1 TRBD1 11 TRBV30
TGTGCCAGCAGCTACTTCACAGATACGCAGTATTTT CASSYFTDTQYF many TRBJ2-3 NA 12 TRBV7-2
TGTGCCAGCAGCTCAACACTGGGGAATCAGCCCCAGAATTTT CASSSTLGNQPQNF NA TRBJ1-5 NA 14 TRBV7-8
TGTGCCAGCAGCCCCGGAGCGGGAGCGCCTACGCAGTATTTT CASSPGAGAPTQYF NA TRBJ2-3 TRBD2 14 TRBV7-2
TGCAGCGTTGAAGATTTTTCCAAGGGAGCTGTCTATGGCTACACCTTC CSVEDFSKGAVYGYTF few TRBJ1-2 NA 16 TRBV29-1
TGTGCCAGCAGCTTTTTTGCGAGCACAGATACGCAGTATTTT CASSFFASTDTQYF NA TRBJ2-3 NA 14 TRBV7-2
TGTGCCAGCACTCCCCGGGGGGGCGGGGGACACTACGAGCAGTACTTC CASTPRGGGGHYEQYF few TRBJ2-7 TRBD2 16 TRBV28
TGTGCCAGCAGCTTAGTTAGCTCAACCTATGGCTACACCTTC CASSLVSSTYGYTF NA TRBJ1-2 NA 14 TRBV7-6
TGTGCCACCAGCAGAGTCGGTCTATACAATGAGCAGTTCTTC CATSRVGLYNEQFF NA TRBJ2-1 NA 14 TRBV15
TGTGCCAGCAGTCCAAGGAGCGGAAGTTACGAGCAGTACTTC CASSPRSGSYEQYF NA TRBJ2-7 NA 14 TRBV11-2
TGTGCCAGCACCCCAGATACGCAGTATTTT CASTPDTQYF few TRBJ2-3 NA 10 TRBV6-1
TGTGCCAGCAGTGAAGCTGGCCTAGCGTTCGATGAGCAGTTCTTC CASSEAGLAFDEQFF NA TRBJ2-1 NA 15 TRBV2
TGTGCCAGCAGCCTAGACAACACAGATACGCAGTATTTT CASSLDNTDTQYF many TRBJ2-3 NA 13 TRBV7-2
TGTGCCAGCAGCTTAGACACTTTACGGGCCAACGTCCTGACTTTC CASSLDTLRANVLTF few TRBJ2-6 NA 15 TRBV11-1
TGTGCCAGTAGTCCCCGAGGAGGGCCTTACACTGAAGCTTTCTTT CASSPRGGPYTEAFF once TRBJ1-1 NA 15 TRBV19
TGTGCCAGCAGCCGCCTGGAGACTACCAATGAGCAGTTCTTC CASSRLETTNEQFF many TRBJ2-1 NA 14 TRBV7-8